The clone carrying this T cell receptor (beta chain) has a count of ten or more. Its antigen is unidentified. Trimming took 3 bases from V and 7 from J, leaving 15 bases between them. This CDR3 is 15 amino acids long. Germline V gene lookup returns CDR1 MNHEY and CDR2 SMNVEV (reference sequence). Attached unique molecular identifiers marked individual cDNA molecules. TCRdb fed the 5' RACE reads into MiXCR, producing one record per CDR3 protein. This sample yields fewer than 30,000 distinct CDR3 sequences, of which 4% to 5% are seen a single time; roughly 6.2% belongs to the top ten. The data stem from a study of early T cells in non-severe SARS-CoV-2 infection. Notes on the study in general: Private and CD4 specificities were missed by VDJdb matching, skewed to anti-spike CD8.

The J gene is TRBJ1-4, the V gene TRBV27, with no clear D. The sample consisted of whole blood. This TCR came from an adult who was a healthcare worker with PCR-confirmed SARS-CoV-2 infection or an uninfected control (not recorded which). The CDR3 here is CASSLSPLAGEKLFF. For the CDR3, the DNA is TGTGCCAGCAGTTTGAGTCCCCTTGCGGGTGAAAAACTGTTTTTT.